This T cell receptor beta chain emerged from a study of blood T cell repertoires in COVID-19. Germline V gene data show CDR1 as SGHNT and CDR2 as YYREEE (reference sequence). V gave up 4 bases and J gave up 5 bases; unmatched junction bases: 5. CDR3 length: 13 amino acids. The data were produced by immunoSEQ multiplex PCR, yet TCRdb's version contains in-frame clones alone and is incomplete. The data show about 200,000 clones, approximately 85% seen once. The sequence came from a man in his forties with acute COVID-19. Input material: PBMCs or T cells enriched from blood (not recorded which). The chain is built from TRBV5-4 and TRBJ2-5, with TRBD1 matching over 7 bases. The CDR3 is CASSPDRAETQYF. CDR3 nucleotide sequence: TGTGCCAGCAGCCCCGACAGGGCTGAGACCCAGTACTTC.